This T cell receptor (beta chain) was found in a study of response to subunit inactivated influenza vaccine. Overall study results and limits: It was suggested by the authors that few new T cells are recruited by each seasonal influenza vaccination.

TCRdb ran MiXCR on the RT-PCR reads and lists one entry per CDR3 protein. Of hundreds of thousands of distinct CDR3 sequences in the sample, about 15% were seen once. Germline V CDR1 and CDR2: ENHRY, SYGVKD. This CDR3 has 14 residues. Trimming pared 2 bases from V and 3 bases from J, leaving 8 bases between. This clonotype was picked up a small number of times. Its antigen is still unknown. This sequence was found in a man in his forties or fifties who received an inactivated influenza vaccine. The starting material was PBMCs from blood, obtained roughly 12 days after vaccination. The chain uses TRBV10-3 and TRBJ1-5, with D perhaps matching TRBD1 (6 bases). The CDR3 DNA sequence: TGTGCCATCAGTGAGGGGGGGCTCAATCAGCCCCAGCATTTT. This sequence encodes CAISEGGLNQPQHF.